This record covers a single T cell receptor beta chain. The CDR3 loop spans 11 amino acids. The germline CDR1 and CDR2 sequences are LGHDT and YNNKEL (reference sequence). V gave up 7 bases and J gave up 6 bases; unmatched junction bases: 2. This sample is part of a study of blood T cell repertoires in COVID-19. About the study: Samples representing acute and convalescent COVID-19 were sourced from the United States, Italy and Spain. Sample material is recorded as cDNA or gDNA derived from T cells, B-cell-depleted T cells, or PBMCs.

As handled by the study authors: Estimation of nucleated cell counts was performed using reference gene primer amplification. Produced via immunoSEQ multiplex PCR; TCRdb's table is partial and in-frame only. D and trimming come from the DNA, and the V and J calls and clone size come from that table. The repertoire holds around 200,000 clones, with around 80% as singletons. The sequencing input was peripheral blood. This sequence originates from an elderly woman with acute or convalescent COVID-19. The J gene is TRBJ1-2, the V gene TRBV3-1 (or the pseudogene TRBV3-2); 7 positions match TRBD1. CDR3 nucleotide sequence: TGTGCCAGCACGGGACAGAATGGCTACACCTTC. Translation gives CASTGQNGYTF.